This TCR beta chain is drawn from a study of shared clonotypes between healthy human individuals. Looking at the study overall: The study used three CD4 naive, three CD4 memory, two CD8 naive and one CD8 memory plate per donor.

This clone was seen only a few times. Its antigen is unidentified. Libraries were prepared by immunoSEQ multiplex PCR; TCRdb keeps only in-frame clonotypes and omits some of them. The table records approximately 1,500,000 clones, more than 95% of them present only once. Germline assignment: CDR1 MNHNY and CDR2 SVGAGI (reference sequence). This CDR3 contains 13 residues. With 2 bases removed from V and 7 bases from J, the gap between germline ends came to 8 bases. Study outcomes and limitations: The expectation was that sequencing depth would affect clonotype sharing among donors.

Sequenced material: naive CD4+ T cells sorted from blood. Described subset: CD45RA+ positively selected. The rearrangement joins TRBV6-6 to TRBJ2-2, with unresolved D. This clonotype originated in a man aged 25-45 years in good health. This chain's CDR3 is CASSYGPHGELFF. The CDR3 nucleotides are TGTGCCAGCAGTTACGGACCTCACGGGGAGCTGTTTTTT.